This T cell receptor (beta chain) comes out of a study of T cell repertoires in cytomegalovirus infection. Study results and limitations: HLA-C-restricted CMV-specific TCR beta clonotypes were dominant in the ex vivo response. The cumulative frequency of public TCR beta families distinguished individuals who carried CMV together with the relevant HLA.

TCRdb re-analysed the reads in MiXCR, keeping a single row per CDR3 protein. The profile shows about 230,000 distinct CDR3 sequences, over 20% of them singletons. Trimming stripped 5 bases from V and 4 bases from J, with 13 bases between. The length of the CDR3 is 14 residues. CDR1 LNHDA and CDR2 SQIVND come from the germline V gene (reference sequence). About this clonotype: Its target is not known.

Sequenced input: CD8+ T cells from PBMCs. This chain links TRBV19 with TRBJ2-3, with D possibly matching TRBD1 (6 bases). This clonotype was sampled from a human donor in good health (CMV status not recorded). Some clones in this sample may be carry-over from other donors' samples. CDR3 in DNA: TGTGCCAGTAGTTCCTTCACAGGGTCAGATACGCAGTATTTT. It yields the protein CASSSFTGSDTQYF.